The 20 T cell receptor beta chains listed next were all sequenced from one sample in a study of CD8 T cells in ankylosing spondylitis. TCRdb processed the 5' RACE reads anew with MiXCR; each CDR3 protein has one entry. The sample lists some 120,000 distinct CDR3 sequences, around 7% occurring once. Sequences were obtained from blood, either unsorted or a sorted T cell fraction (not recorded which). These receptors came from a male donor with ankylosing spondylitis or in good health (not recorded which).

This clonotype was counted many times. J is TRBJ2-5 and V is TRBV5-1; 8 bases line up with TRBD2. CDR3 length equals 15 residues. With 2 bases clipped from V and 5 bases from J, the junction kept 8 bases outside the gene matches. From germline, CDR1 is SGHRS and CDR2 YFSETQ. The DNA of the CDR3 is TGCGCCAGCAGCTTTCCGGGACTAGGAGAGGAGACCCAGTACTTC. Its translation: CASSFPGLGEETQYF.

This clonotype was seen many times. The gene calls are TRBV20-1 and TRBJ2-5; D ambiguous. The germline V gene has CDR1 DFQATT and CDR2 SNEGSKA (reference sequence). The CDR3 is made up of 14 amino acids. Trimming shortened V by 0 bases and J by 5 bases, and 13 bases separated the two germline ends. The CDR3 loop is CSAREHSNVETQYF. CDR3 coding DNA: TGCAGTGCTAGAGAACACTCGAATGTGGAGACCCAGTACTTC.

This clonotype was seen many times. The genes are TRBV9 and TRBJ2-3, with 10 bases that match TRBD2. CDR3 length: 16 amino acids. Germline assignment: CDR1 SGDLS and CDR2 YYNGEE. Unmatched junction bases numbered 9, after V lost 4 bases and J lost 4 bases. CDR3 sequence: CASSFPSGGVADTQYF. The CDR3 coding sequence is TGTGCCAGCAGCTTCCCTAGCGGGGGCGTGGCAGATACGCAGTATTTT.

This clonotype was picked up many times. This sequence joins TRBV10-3 and TRBJ2-4, with D unclear. Deletions cut 3 bases from V and 1 base from J, with 7 bases between. Germline V lookup: CDR1 ENHRY, CDR2 SYGVKD. The CDR3 sequence is 14 residues long. This CDR3 reads CAISDGRAKNIQYF. CDR3 nucleotide sequence: TGTGCCATCAGTGACGGTCGGGCCAAAAACATTCAGTACTTC.

In this sample, this clonotype turned up many times. The J gene is TRBJ1-2, the V gene TRBV29-1; D might be TRBD1 (5 bases). V lost 2 bases and J 5 bases, leaving 21 bases between the germline ends. CDR3 size: 16 residues. Germline V gene data show CDR1 as SQVTM and CDR2 as ANQGSEA. CDR3 bases: TGCAGCGTTGAATCGGGAGCGGGGCGCCCATTATATGGCTACACCTTC. It yields the protein CSVESGAGRPLYGYTF.

This clonotype was counted ten times or more. The chain combines TRBV7-3 with TRBJ1-1, with D unclear. Trimming pared 2 bases from V and 8 bases from J, leaving 9 bases between. The germline gives CDR1 SGHTA, CDR2 FQGTGA. The CDR3 is 12 residues long. In DNA, the CDR3 is TGTGCCAGCAGCTTAGTGGAAGGAGAAGCTTTCTTT. It specifies CASSLVEGEAFF.

This clonotype has at least ten counts. The V call is TRBV7-9, the J call TRBJ2-1, with 8 nucleotides matching TRBD2. V shed 7 bases and J 3 bases; nucleotides not matched to a gene: 14. The CDR3 has 17 amino acids. CDR1 is SEHNR, CDR2 FQNEAQ, per germline (reference sequence). CDR3 in DNA: TGTGCCAGCAACCCCGCGAGCGGGAGTGTTTTCTACAATGAGCAGTTCTTC. Translation gives CASNPASGSVFYNEQFF.

The table lists this clonotype with many counts. The chain couples TRBV20-1 to TRBJ2-3; 12 positions match TRBD2. CDR1 DFQATT and CDR2 SNEGSKA come from the germline V gene (reference sequence). The CDR3 is 16 amino acids. V was pared by 2 bases and J by 5 bases, with 8 bases of the junction left unmatched. CDR3 sequence: CSARFPTSGSLDTQYF. The CDR3 DNA reads as TGCAGTGCTAGATTTCCGACTAGCGGGAGCTTAGATACGCAGTATTTT.

V usage is TRBV25-1 and J usage is TRBJ2-3; D tentatively reads TRBD1 or TRBD2 (5 bases each). The V end lost 6 bases, the J end lost 6 bases, and 16 bases lay between the germline ends. This CDR3 has 14 amino acids. The V gene's germline CDR1 is MGHDK and CDR2 SYGVNS. The DNA for the CDR3 is TGTGCCAGCAGCCCGGGGCTCCTCTTGGATACGCAGTATTTT. This translates into CASSPGLLLDTQYF.

This clonotype has at least ten counts. CDR3 amino acids: CSATSREGTDTQYF. CDR3 bases: TGCAGTGCCACTTCGAGGGAGGGCACAGATACGCAGTATTTT. The chain combines TRBV20-1 with TRBJ2-3, with a possible D match to TRBD2 (6 bases). Germline assignment: CDR1 DFQATT and CDR2 SNEGSKA (reference sequence). This CDR3 region has 14 residues. V was shortened by 6 bases and J by 1 base, with 14 bases between the two germline ends.

This clonotype was seen repeatedly, ten times or more. The genes are TRBV21-1 and TRBJ1-1; the table names TRBD1, a call not compared with the DNA. TRBV21-1 counts as a pseudogene. The CDR3 spans 20 residues. CDR3 sequence (DNA): TGTGCCAGCAGCCCGAAACGCCCACGGGGGAAAAGGGGGTCGGACACTGAAGCTTTCTTT. This translates into CASSPKRPRGKRGSDTEAFF.

This clonotype is deemed medium-sized. This chain connects TRBV6-5 to TRBJ2-7; 9 bases are shared with TRBD1. The germline V gene has CDR1 MNHEY and CDR2 SVGAGI. This CDR3 comprises 14 residues. The trim removed 5 bases at V and 6 bases at J, leaving 8 bases unmatched. CDR3: CASSHRDRAAEQYF. Written as DNA, the CDR3 is TGTGCCAGCAGTCACCGGGACAGGGCAGCCGAGCAGTACTTC.

There are many counts of this clonotype. The V call is TRBV12-3 or TRBV12-4, the J call TRBJ1-1; 8 positions match TRBD1. CDR3 length: 17 residues. V lost 6 bases, J lost 1 base, and 13 bases stayed unmatched. DNA of the CDR3: TGTGCCAGCAGCCTAAGGACAGGGAAACTGGCGAACACTGAAGCTTTCTTT. Its translation: CASSLRTGKLANTEAFF.

This clonotype was observed at least ten times. The chain uses TRBV7-8 and TRBJ1-3, with a possible D match to TRBD1 (5 bases). Trimming left V 0 bases short and J 6 bases short, with 21 bases between. The germline V gene encodes CDR1 SGHVS and CDR2 FQNEAQ. The CDR3 covers 18 residues. The CDR3 bases are TGTGCCAGCAGCTTAGCAGGGGCCTTTGGTTCAGTCTTAAACACCATATATTTT. The encoded protein is CASSLAGAFGSVLNTIYF. Filled out from reference TRBV7-8 and TRBJ1-3, the complete variable domain reads GAGVSQSPRYKVAKRGQDVALRCDPISGHVSLFWYQQALGQGPEFLTYFQNEAQLDKSGLPSDRFFAERPEGSVSTLKIQRTQQEDSAVYLCASSLAGAFGSVLNTIYFGEGSWLTVV.

This clonotype was detected ten times or more. This rearrangement joins TRBV12-3 or TRBV12-4 to TRBJ1-5; D not resolved. The V end was cut by 4 bases, the J end by 7 bases, with 8 bases between. The CDR3 length is 12 residues. The CDR3 spells CASSSSSQPQHF. CDR3 DNA: TGTGCCAGCAGTTCGAGTAGCCAGCCCCAGCATTTT.

This clonotype has at least ten counts. The chain couples TRBV7-6 to TRBJ2-2, with 8 bases that match TRBD1. CDR1 and CDR2 (germline): SGHVS, FNYEAQ. The CDR3 is 14 residues long. The V and J ends lost 4 bases and 4 bases, in that order; junction bases with no gene match: 2. The CDR3 coding sequence is TGTGCCAGCAGCTCCGGACAGGGCACCGGGGAGCTGTTTTTT. Amino acids: CASSSGQGTGELFF.

Many counts were recorded for this clonotype. This chain connects TRBV7-9 to TRBJ2-2; D may be TRBD2 (7 bases). V lost 6 bases and J 1 base, leaving 18 bases between the germline ends. Germline assignment: CDR1 SEHNR and CDR2 FQNEAQ (reference sequence). The CDR3 totals 17 residues. The CDR3 sequence is CASSGGQLARNTGELFF. The CDR3 region has the DNA TGTGCCAGCAGTGGGGGACAACTAGCGAGGAACACCGGGGAGCTGTTTTTT.

The sample holds many counts of this clonotype. The chain uses TRBV2 and TRBJ2-3, with D uncertain. CDR1 and CDR2 (germline): SNHLY, FYNNEI. CDR3 length: 12 residues. The V gene lost 10 bases and the J gene lost 2 bases, with 10 bases spanning the gap. The CDR3 region has the DNA TGTGCCACCCAAAGACCCACAGATACGCAGTATTTT. Translation: CATQRPTDTQYF.

This clonotype has at least ten counts. This sequence joins TRBV5-4 and TRBJ2-6; D not resolved. V lost 2 bases, J lost 2 bases, and 11 bases lay in between. Germline CDR1 SGHNT, CDR2 YYREEE (reference sequence). The CDR3 consists of 16 residues. The CDR3 nucleotides read TGTGCCAGCAGCTTCGGTAGCTACCCTGGGGCCAACGTCCTGACTTTC. Amino acids: CASSFGSYPGANVLTF.

This clonotype was counted many times. The chain links TRBV5-1 to TRBJ2-3; no firm D call. In germline, CDR1 is SGHRS, CDR2 YFSETQ. This CDR3 contains 16 residues. Trimming stripped 5 bases from V and 2 bases from J, with 18 bases between. The CDR3 loop is CASRLKSTYDTDTQYF. The CDR3 nucleotides are TGCGCCAGCAGACTAAAAAGTACCTACGACACAGATACGCAGTATTTT.